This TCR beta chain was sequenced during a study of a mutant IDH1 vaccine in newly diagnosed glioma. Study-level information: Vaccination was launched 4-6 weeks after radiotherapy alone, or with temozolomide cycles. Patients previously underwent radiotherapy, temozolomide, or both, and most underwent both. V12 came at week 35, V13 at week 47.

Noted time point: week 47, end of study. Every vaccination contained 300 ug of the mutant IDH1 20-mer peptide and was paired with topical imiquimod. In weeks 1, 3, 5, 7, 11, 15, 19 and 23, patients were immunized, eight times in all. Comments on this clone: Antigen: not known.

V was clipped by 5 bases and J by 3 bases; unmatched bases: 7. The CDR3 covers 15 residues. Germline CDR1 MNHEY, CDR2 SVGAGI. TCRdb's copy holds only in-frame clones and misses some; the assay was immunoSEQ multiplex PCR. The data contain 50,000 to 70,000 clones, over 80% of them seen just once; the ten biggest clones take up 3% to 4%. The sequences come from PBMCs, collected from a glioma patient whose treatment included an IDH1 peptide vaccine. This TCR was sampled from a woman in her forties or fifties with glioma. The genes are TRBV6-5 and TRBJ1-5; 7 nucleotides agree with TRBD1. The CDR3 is CASSAGTVYNQPQHF. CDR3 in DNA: TGTGCCAGCAGTGCTGGGACAGTATACAATCAGCCCCAGCATTTT.